The 30 T cell receptor beta chains below were found in one sample sequenced in a study of breast tumors, draining lymph nodes, adjacent tissues. Axillary draining lymph nodes of breast cancer patients supplied the node samples. Each CDR3 protein is one row after TCRdb ran MiXCR on the multiplex PCR reads. The sample has roughly 260,000 distinct CDR3 sequences, 30% to 35% seen once. Sequenced input: axillary lymph node tissue. The origin of the receptors is a female donor with breast cancer. Some clones in this sample may be carry-over from other donors' samples.

The table lists this clonotype with many counts. The rearrangement uses TRBV7-2 and TRBJ2-3; D possibly corresponds to TRBD2 (5 bases). Trimming shortened V by 3 bases and J by 5 bases, and 15 bases separated the two germline ends. The length of the CDR3 is 15 residues. The germline CDR1 and CDR2 sequences are SGHTA and FQGNSA. In DNA, the CDR3 is TGTGCCAGCAGCTTTGGTGGGAGTCGGGGAGATACGCAGTATTTT. Residues: CASSFGGSRGDTQYF.

This clonotype was seen at least ten times. V usage is TRBV9 and J usage is TRBJ2-1, with 8 bases identical to TRBD1. V was pared by 0 bases and J by 1 base, with 0 bases of the junction left unmatched. From germline, CDR1 is SGDLS and CDR2 YYNGEE. This CDR3 has 15 amino acids. The CDR3 bases are TGTGCCAGCAGCGTAGGACAGGGGTCCTACAATGAGCAGTTCTTC. Translation gives CASSVGQGSYNEQFF.

Ten or more counts support this clonotype. The V call is TRBV5-4, the J call TRBJ2-3, with D possibly being TRBD2 (5 bases). Between the trimmed V and J ends, which lost 7 bases and 1 base, there was a span of 19 bases. The V gene's germline CDR1 is SGHNT and CDR2 YYREEE (reference sequence). This CDR3 has 16 residues. The CDR3 protein is CASGLELSWGTDTQYF. The CDR3 DNA sequence: TGTGCCAGCGGACTTGAGCTCTCGTGGGGCACAGATACGCAGTATTTT.

To note about this clonotype: Compared with germline, one end of the junction differs, possibly owing to a read error. V and J are TRBV24-1 and TRBJ1-2; D is unclear. Germline CDR1 is KGHDR and CDR2 is SFDVKD. The CDR3 is 12 residues long. CDR3 residues: CATSGQIYGCTF. DNA of the CDR3: TGTGCCACCAGTGGGCAGATCTATGGCTGCACCTTC.

Concerning this clonotype: A much larger clone sits a single nucleotide away, making a read error possible. V usage is TRBV29-1 and J usage is TRBJ2-1; 8 nucleotides align to TRBD2. Per the germline V gene, CDR1 is SQVTM and CDR2 is ANQGSEA. V lost 4 bases, J lost 6 bases, and 11 bases stayed unmatched. The CDR3 length is 15 residues. CDR3 region: CSVVVPAGASNEQFF. The CDR3 DNA reads TGCAGCGTTGTGGTCCCAGCGGGAGCTAGCAATGAGCAGTTCTTC.

This clonotype was counted many times. J is TRBJ2-5 and V is TRBV7-2; possibly TRBD2 for D (6 bases). V was pared by 1 base and J by 7 bases, with 10 bases between. This CDR3 comprises 13 residues. Germline values: CDR1 SGHTA, CDR2 FQGNSA. Written as DNA, the CDR3 is TGTGCCAGCAGCTTAGTACGTAGCGGGACCCAGTACTTC. Amino acid sequence: CASSLVRSGTQYF.

This clonotype was found many times. The V and J genes are TRBV7-2 and TRBJ2-7, with 9 bases that match TRBD2. The CDR3 extends over 15 amino acids. Germline CDR1 SGHTA, CDR2 FQGNSA. The V segment lost 0 bases and the J segment 4 bases; nucleotides outside the gene matches: 4. CDR3 coding DNA: TGTGCCAGCAGCTTAGCGGGACTAGCATCTTACGAGCAGTACTTC. Amino acid sequence: CASSLAGLASYEQYF.

This clonotype was counted many times. V and J are TRBV5-8 and TRBJ2-7; D gene ambiguous. Trimming shortened V by 5 bases and J by 4 bases, and 13 bases separated the two germline ends. CDR3 length equals 13 residues. Germline V gene lookup returns CDR1 SGHTS and CDR2 YDEGEE. The CDR3 DNA is TGTGCCAGCAGTACCGACCCGGGTTACGAGCAGTACTTC. It is translated as CASSTDPGYEQYF.

The chain employs TRBV15 and TRBJ2-3; 7 bases fit TRBD1. With 5 bases clipped from V and 7 bases from J, the junction kept 9 bases outside the gene matches. The CDR3 contains 14 residues. The V gene's germline CDR1 is LNHNV and CDR2 YYDKDF (reference sequence). Written as DNA, the CDR3 is TGTGCCACCAGCCGGCAGGGGGTTCGGAATACGCAGTATTTT. It encodes CATSRQGVRNTQYF.

This clonotype was picked up many times. The chain joins TRBV20-1 to TRBJ2-7, with no clear D. V was shortened by 0 bases and J by 6 bases, with 12 bases between the two germline ends. Germline CDR1 is DFQATT and CDR2 is SNEGSKA (reference sequence). CDR3 length: 13 residues. The CDR3 DNA reads TGCAGTGCTAGAGATCTGATGAAAGTCGAGCAGTACTTC. It encodes CSARDLMKVEQYF.

Points on this clonotype: Germline is not matched at one junction end, which may reflect a read error. V is TRBV10-2 and J is TRBJ2-7; 8 nucleotides agree with TRBD1. From germline, CDR1 is WSHSY and CDR2 SAAADI. The CDR3 runs 16 residues. Here the CDR3 DNA reads TGTGCCAGCAGCCAAGTAACCGGGACAGGTGGGAACGAGCAGTACTTC. Translated: CASSQVTGTGGNEQYF.

The table lists this clonotype with many counts. The chain combines TRBV4-1 with TRBJ2-3; D not resolved. The CDR3 has 14 amino acids. The V and J ends lost 0 bases and 6 bases respectively, with 10 bases between them. Germline assignment: CDR1 MGHRA and CDR2 YSYEKL. The CDR3, as DNA: TGCGCCAGCAGCCAAGAAGTACGGCCCGATACGCAGTATTTT. It yields the protein CASSQEVRPDTQYF.

About this clonotype itself: This likely comes from a read error, as the CDR3 has no conserved phenylalanine or tryptophan at its end. The CDR3 DNA follows: TGTGCCAGCAGCCCGGGGGACCAAGAGACCCAGTACCTC. It is translated as CASSPGDQETQYL. The chain couples TRBV7-9 to TRBJ2-5; tentative D call: TRBD2 (6 bases). The CDR3 consists of 13 residues. The V and J ends lost 5 bases and 0 bases respectively, with 7 bases between them. Germline CDR1 SEHNR, CDR2 FQNEAQ (reference sequence).

This clonotype showed up just a few times. Just one base apart from a much larger clone, this may be a read error. The chain carries TRBV6-5 and TRBJ1-4; 9 bases agree with TRBD1. V shed 6 bases, J shed 8 bases, and the junction held 10 bases outside the gene matches. Germline assignment: CDR1 MNHEY and CDR2 SVGAGI. This CDR3 region has 15 residues. The CDR3 DNA is TGTGCCAGCAGGCCGGGGACAGGGCGAGGGGAAAAACTGTTTTTT. Translated: CASRPGTGRGEKLFF.

This clonotype was detected ten times or more. The gene calls are TRBV2 and TRBJ2-3, with no clear D. V dropped 3 bases and J dropped 7 bases, with 8 bases sitting between them. Per germline, CDR1 SNHLY and CDR2 FYNNEI. The CDR3 length is 12 residues. The CDR3 protein is CASSDSPNTQYF. In DNA, the CDR3 is TGTGCCAGCAGTGATTCTCCAAATACGCAGTATTTT.

The table lists this clonotype with many counts. The J gene is TRBJ2-7, the V gene TRBV6-6, with 9 bases aligning to TRBD2. The germline V gene has CDR1 MNHNY and CDR2 SVGAGI (reference sequence). The V segment lost 6 bases and the J segment 4 bases; nucleotides outside the gene matches: 7. This CDR3 contains 14 residues. In nucleotides, the CDR3 is TGTGCCAGCAGCTTAGCGGGAGACCAGTACGAGCAGTACTTC. Protein sequence: CASSLAGDQYEQYF.

The table lists this clonotype with many counts. The chain employs TRBV9 and TRBJ2-7; no reliable D call. The CDR3 sequence is 16 residues long. Germline V CDR1 and CDR2: SGDLS, YYNGEE. V lost 0 bases and J 0 bases, leaving 13 bases between the germline ends. The CDR3 is CASSVEGWTDSYEQYF. The CDR3 DNA sequence: TGTGCCAGCAGCGTAGAAGGGTGGACGGACTCCTACGAGCAGTACTTC.

This clonotype was recorded at least ten times. The chain recombines TRBV19 with TRBJ1-5, with a tentative D call TRBD1 (6 bases). Germline CDR1 reads LNHDA; CDR2 reads SQIVND (reference sequence). V was cut by 7 bases and J by 2 bases, with 12 bases left in between. The CDR3 loop spans 14 amino acids. CDR3: CASTIRGGNQPQHF. The DNA of the CDR3 is TGTGCCAGTACCATCAGGGGCGGCAATCAGCCCCAGCATTTT.

This clonotype was detected ten times or more. CDR3 protein: CASSLGTSGWLDTQYF. The CDR3 bases are TGCGCCAGCAGCTTGGGGACTAGCGGGTGGTTAGATACGCAGTATTTT. This chain joins TRBV5-1 and TRBJ2-3; 11 positions agree with TRBD2. J gave up 5 bases and V 0 bases, and 5 bases lay outside the gene matches. This CDR3 has 16 residues. Germline V CDR1 and CDR2: SGHRS, YFSETQ.

At least ten counts were recorded for this clonotype. The chain carries TRBV7-9 and TRBJ2-7, with 11 bases lining up with TRBD2. The CDR3 contains 14 residues. Germline lookup yields CDR1 SEHNR and CDR2 FQNEAQ (reference sequence). Trimming at V came to 3 bases and at J to 6 bases, leaving 4 bases not matched to a gene. CDR3 sequence: CASSFTSGRFEQYF. The DNA of the CDR3 is TGTGCCAGCAGCTTCACTAGCGGGAGATTCGAGCAGTACTTC.

This clonotype was counted at least ten times. The chain recombines TRBV2 with TRBJ1-4; 9 bases are a match to TRBD1. Looked up from germline, CDR1 is SNHLY and CDR2 is FYNNEI. The CDR3 consists of 14 residues. V was clipped by 8 bases and J by 7 bases; unmatched bases: 8. Here the CDR3 reads CASHLRQGVEKLFF. CDR3 in DNA: TGTGCCAGCCATCTACGACAGGGGGTTGAAAAACTGTTTTTT.

This clonotype appeared many times. V gene TRBV11-2 combines with J gene TRBJ1-4; TRBD1 matches 7 bases. The J segment lost 7 bases and the V segment lost 3 bases, leaving 5 bases of the junction unmatched. The CDR3 covers 14 residues. Germline CDR1 reads SGHAT; CDR2 reads FQNNGV. The CDR3 spells CASSFRGGSEKLFF. The DNA for the CDR3 is TGTGCCAGCAGCTTCAGGGGGGGTAGTGAAAAACTGTTTTTT.

This clonotype was picked up many times. J is TRBJ1-4 and V is TRBV15; 10 positions agree with TRBD1. Trimming removed 7 bases from V and 12 bases from J; junction bases left unmatched: 11. Germline V CDR1 and CDR2: LNHNV, YYDKDF (reference sequence). There are 14 residues in the CDR3. CDR3: CATNDGTGVLQLFF. The CDR3 coding sequence is TGTGCCACCAACGACGGGACAGGGGTGCTTCAACTGTTTTTT.

This chain joins TRBV29-1 and TRBJ2-3, with TRBD2 matching over 8 bases. V trimming: 0 bases; J trimming: 1 base; junction bases outside the gene matches: 6. There are 16 residues in the CDR3. Germline-derived CDR1 and CDR2 are SQVTM and ANQGSEA. CDR3 sequence (DNA): TGCAGCGTTGAAGATCGGACTAGCCCAGGCACAGATACGCAGTATTTT. It translates to CSVEDRTSPGTDTQYF.

Comments on this clonotype: Being one base from a much bigger clone, this may be a read error. The rearrangement joins TRBV6-6 to TRBJ1-3; TRBD1 matches at 8 bases. With V trimmed by 10 bases and J by 2 bases, 4 bases remained unmatched. Germline lookup yields CDR1 MNHNY and CDR2 SVGAGI (reference sequence). This CDR3 is 13 amino acids long. For the CDR3, the DNA is TGTGCCACCGGGACAGGCCCTGGAAACACCATATATTTT. As protein: CATGTGPGNTIYF.

The table lists this clonotype with a count of one. V gene TRBV12-3 or TRBV12-4 combines with J gene TRBJ2-3, with TRBD2 matching over 13 bases. V was pared by 10 bases and J by 6 bases, with 13 bases of the junction left unmatched. The CDR3 runs 16 residues. The CDR3 sequence: CAISAGTSGKPDTQYF. CDR3 nucleotide sequence: TGTGCCATCAGCGCCGGGACTAGCGGGAAGCCTGATACGCAGTATTTT.

On this clonotype: This may be a read error, as it is one base from a much larger clone. The chain joins TRBV7-8 to TRBJ2-5; D remains unclear. CDR1 and CDR2 (germline): SGHVS, FQNEAQ. This CDR3 contains 15 residues. CDR3 nucleotide sequence: TGTGCCAGCAGCCCCGGTTCTGATTCCCAAGGGACCCAGTACTTC. Encoded protein: CASSPGSDSQGTQYF.

In this sample, this clonotype turned up many times. The rearrangement joins TRBV11-3 to TRBJ2-1; 8 bases are a match to TRBD2. V was clipped by 0 bases and J by 3 bases; unmatched bases: 4. Germline V gene lookup returns CDR1 SGHNT and CDR2 YENEEA. This CDR3 is 16 amino acids long. The CDR3 sequence is CASSLESAGGYNEQFF. The CDR3 DNA follows: TGTGCCAGCAGCTTAGAGTCTGCGGGGGGCTACAATGAGCAGTTCTTC.

This clonotype was seen only a few times. The junction shows a germline mismatch at one end, possibly a read error. The chain recombines TRBV6-5 with TRBJ2-5; D possibly corresponds to TRBD2 (5 bases). Germline loops: CDR1 MNHEY, CDR2 SVGAGI. This CDR3 is 13 amino acids long. The chain's CDR3 is CASSSRGREAQYF. Written as DNA, the CDR3 is TGTGCCAGCAGCTCACGAGGGCGAGAGGCCCAGTACTTC.

This clonotype was detected only a few times. The chain employs TRBV6-1 and TRBJ1-1; D might be TRBD1 (5 bases). The CDR3 consists of 15 residues. Trimming took 4 bases from V and 5 from J, leaving 17 bases between them. Germline CDR1 and CDR2: MNHNS and SASEGT. The CDR3 nucleotides are TGTGCCAGCAGTGTAAAGGGCGAGGGGTCTACTGAAGCTTTCTTT. Translated, it gives CASSVKGEGSTEAFF.